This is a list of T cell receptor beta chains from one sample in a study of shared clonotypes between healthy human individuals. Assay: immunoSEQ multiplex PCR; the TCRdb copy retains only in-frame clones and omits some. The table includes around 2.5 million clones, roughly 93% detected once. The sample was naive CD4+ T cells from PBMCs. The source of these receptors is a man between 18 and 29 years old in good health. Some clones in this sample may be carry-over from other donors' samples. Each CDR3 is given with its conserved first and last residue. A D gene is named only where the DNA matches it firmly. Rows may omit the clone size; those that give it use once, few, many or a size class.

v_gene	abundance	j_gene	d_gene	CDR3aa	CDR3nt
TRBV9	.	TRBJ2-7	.	CASSVPGQTYEQYF	TGTGCCAGCAGCGTCCCGGGACAAACCTACGAGCAGTACTTC
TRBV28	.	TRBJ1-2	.	CASSFLSVDEGFDYGYTF	TGTGCCAGCAGTTTTCTTTCCGTCGATGAAGGGTTTGACTATGGCTACACCTTC
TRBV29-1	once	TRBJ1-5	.	CSVQENSNQPQHF	TGCAGCGTACAGGAGAATAGCAATCAGCCCCAGCATTTT
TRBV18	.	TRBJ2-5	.	CASQTTQQETQYF	TGTGCCAGCCAAACGACACAACAAGAGACCCAGTACTTC
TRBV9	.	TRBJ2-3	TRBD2	CASSVLSGGVDTQYF	TGTGCCAGCAGCGTATTGAGCGGGGGAGTGGATACGCAGTATTTT
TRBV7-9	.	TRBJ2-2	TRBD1	CASSLPRDREMNTGELFF	TGTGCCAGCAGCCTCCCCCGGGACAGAGAAATGAACACCGGGGAGCTGTTTTTT
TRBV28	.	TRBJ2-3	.	CASSSGGNTDTQYF	TGTGCCAGCAGTTCAGGGGGGAACACAGATACGCAGTATTTT
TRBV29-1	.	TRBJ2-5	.	CSVGLKYQETQYF	TGCAGCGTTGGTTTAAAGTACCAAGAGACCCAGTACTTC
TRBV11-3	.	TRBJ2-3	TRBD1	CASSLAPGTETDTQYF	TGTGCCAGCAGCTTAGCGCCCGGGACAGAGACAGATACGCAGTATTTT
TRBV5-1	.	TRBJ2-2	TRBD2	CASSDGLAGNTGELFF	TGCGCCAGCAGCGATGGACTAGCGGGGAACACCGGGGAGCTGTTTTTT
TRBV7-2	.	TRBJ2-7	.	CASSLTRMYEQYF	TGTGCCAGCAGCTTAACTAGGATGTACGAGCAGTACTTC
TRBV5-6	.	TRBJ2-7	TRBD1	CASSRPGQTYEQYF	TGTGCCAGCAGCAGACCGGGACAGACCTACGAGCAGTACTTC
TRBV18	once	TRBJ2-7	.	CASSPLGGGTSYEQYF	TGTGCCAGCTCACCTTTGGGCGGAGGGACGAGCTACGAGCAGTACTTC
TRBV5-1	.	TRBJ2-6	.	CASSLGTLSGANVLTF	TGCGCCAGCAGCTTGGGTACCCTGTCCGGGGCCAACGTCCTGACTTTC
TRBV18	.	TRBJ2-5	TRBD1	CASSPTGGRETQYF	TGTGCCAGCTCACCAACAGGGGGCAGGGAGACCCAGTACTTC
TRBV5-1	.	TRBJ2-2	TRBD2	CASSSGLAENTGELFF	TGCGCCAGCAGCTCGGGACTAGCGGAAAACACCGGGGAGCTGTTTTTT
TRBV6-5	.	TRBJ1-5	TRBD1	CASNRQGGQPQHF	TGTGCCAGCAATCGACAGGGCGGACAGCCCCAGCATTTT
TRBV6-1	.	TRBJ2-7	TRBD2	CASSPGLASSYEQYF	TGTGCCAGCAGTCCGGGACTAGCGAGTTCCTACGAGCAGTACTTC